This T cell receptor (beta chain) was documented in a study of blood T cell repertoires in COVID-19 (TCRdb year 2020). About the investigation overall: Collaborator samples came from the United States, Italy and Spain and covered acute and convalescent phases of COVID-19. The material from the prospective study consisted of cDNA or gDNA derived from T cells, B-cell-depleted T cells, or PBMCs. Subjects who had been exposed to COVID-19, were actively infected with it, or had recovered from it provided the deeply sampled blood TCRbeta repertoires that made up the dataset. The repertoires were released in a freely available public database intended as a resource for research on the immune response to SARS-CoV-2. The samples were drawn from two sources: the first 160 participants of the ongoing ImmuneRACE study, and 950 to 1,500 subjects contributed by 6 global collaborators. The sample metadata nearly always contained a de-identified subject ID, COVID-19 status, age in years and sex. Where available, HLA class I and class II types were obtained from metadata supplied by the sample provider rather than from assay-based typing.

What the study reported, not specific to this receptor: Clinical and demographic metadata were provided uncurated, with the amount varying by source and participant.

Collaborating institutions collected whole blood in K2EDTA tubes following their own protocols. For TCRbeta analysis, collaborators shipped samples as frozen whole blood, isolated PBMCs, or DNA extracted from either of those sample types. The immunoSEQ Assay, a bias-controlled multiplex PCR, was used to amplify TCRbeta CDR3 regions from genomic DNA. Under the source paper's analysis protocol: The number of nucleated cells in each sample was estimated by amplification of reference gene primers within the assay. Sequence reads were collapsed and filtered to measure the absolute abundance of every unique TCRbeta CDR3 rearrangement. For each sample, productive Simpson clonality was calculated as the square root of Simpson's diversity index across productive rearrangements. Sourced from immuneACCESS, this table was stored by TCRdb with only in-frame sequences that have V and J called. A share of the clones is absent; for the studies checked, an unresolved V gene accounts for under half, and the remainder has no known explanation. For V, J and clone size, that table is used; D and trimming come from the DNA. Across this sample there are 200,000 or so clones, with about 87% seen only once. The top ten clones comprise 3% to 3.5% of the sample.

From a lookup of the germline V gene, CDR1 and CDR2 are LGHNA and YNFKEQ. The CDR3 sequence holds 16 residues, the cysteine and phenylalanine included. Only CDR3 DNA is held: 48 bases, read in frame from base 1. V and J are trimmed by 2 bases and 2 bases, and the gene matches miss 3 bases of the junction. Remarks on this clone: Its cognate antigen has yet to be identified. It has no much larger one-base neighbor in the sample; base qualities were not kept.

Sequences were obtained from peripheral blood. The receptor was derived from a man aged 60-69 years with acute or convalescent COVID-19. The sequence joins TRBV4-2 to TRBJ2-7; 13 middle bases align to TRBD2. The CDR3 reads CASSQPGTSGAYEQYF. The DNA sequence is as follows: TGTGCCAGCAGCCAACCCGGGACTAGCGGGGCCTACGAGCAGTACTTC.